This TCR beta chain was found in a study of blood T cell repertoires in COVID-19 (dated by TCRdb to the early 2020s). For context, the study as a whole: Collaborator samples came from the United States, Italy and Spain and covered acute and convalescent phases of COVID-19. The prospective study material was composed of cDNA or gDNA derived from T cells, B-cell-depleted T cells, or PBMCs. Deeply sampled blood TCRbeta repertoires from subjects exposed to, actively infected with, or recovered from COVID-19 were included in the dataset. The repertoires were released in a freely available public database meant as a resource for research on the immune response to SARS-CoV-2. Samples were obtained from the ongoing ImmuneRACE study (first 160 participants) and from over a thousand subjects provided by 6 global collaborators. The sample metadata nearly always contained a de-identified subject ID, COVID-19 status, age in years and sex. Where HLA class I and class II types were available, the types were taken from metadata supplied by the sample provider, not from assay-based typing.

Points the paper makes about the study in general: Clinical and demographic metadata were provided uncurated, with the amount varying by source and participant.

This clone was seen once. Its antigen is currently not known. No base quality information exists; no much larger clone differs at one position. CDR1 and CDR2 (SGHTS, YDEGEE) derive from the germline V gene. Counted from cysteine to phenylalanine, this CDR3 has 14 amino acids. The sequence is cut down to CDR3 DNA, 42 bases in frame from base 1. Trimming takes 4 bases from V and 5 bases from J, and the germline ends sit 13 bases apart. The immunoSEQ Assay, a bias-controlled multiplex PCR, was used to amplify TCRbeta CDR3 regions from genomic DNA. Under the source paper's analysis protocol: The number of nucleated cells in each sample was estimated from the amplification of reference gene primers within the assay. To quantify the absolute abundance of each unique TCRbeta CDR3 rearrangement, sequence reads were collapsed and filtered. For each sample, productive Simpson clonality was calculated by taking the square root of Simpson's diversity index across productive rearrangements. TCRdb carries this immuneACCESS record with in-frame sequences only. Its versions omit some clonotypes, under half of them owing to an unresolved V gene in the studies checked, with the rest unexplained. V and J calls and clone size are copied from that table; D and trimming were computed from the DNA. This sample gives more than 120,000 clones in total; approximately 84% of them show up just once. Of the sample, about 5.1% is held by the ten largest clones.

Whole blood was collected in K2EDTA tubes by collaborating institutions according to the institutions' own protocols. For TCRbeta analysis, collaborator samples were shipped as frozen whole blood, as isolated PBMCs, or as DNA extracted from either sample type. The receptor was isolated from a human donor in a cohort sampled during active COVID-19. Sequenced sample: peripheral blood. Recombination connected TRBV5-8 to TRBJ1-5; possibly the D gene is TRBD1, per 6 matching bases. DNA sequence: TGTGCCAGCAGCCAGCAGGGGATAGATCAGCCCCAGCATTTT. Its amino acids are CASSQQGIDQPQHF.